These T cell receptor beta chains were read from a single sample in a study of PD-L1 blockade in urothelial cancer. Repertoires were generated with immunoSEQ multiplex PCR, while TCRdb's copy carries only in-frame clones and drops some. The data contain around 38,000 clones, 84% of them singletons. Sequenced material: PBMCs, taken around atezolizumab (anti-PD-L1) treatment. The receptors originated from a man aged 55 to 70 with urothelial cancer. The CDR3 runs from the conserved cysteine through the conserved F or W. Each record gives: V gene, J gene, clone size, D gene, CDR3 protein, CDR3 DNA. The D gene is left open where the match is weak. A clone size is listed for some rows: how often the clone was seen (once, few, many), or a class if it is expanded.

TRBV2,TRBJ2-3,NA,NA,CASSSIQGGADTQYF,TGTGCCAGCAGCTCAATACAGGGAGGGGCAGATACGCAGTATTTT
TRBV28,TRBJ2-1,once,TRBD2,CASSYGTSGRVFYYNEQFF,TGTGCCAGCAGTTACGGGACTAGCGGGAGGGTCTTTTATTACAATGAGCAGTTCTTC
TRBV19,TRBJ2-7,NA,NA,CASSTPGTPGDEQYF,TGTGCCAGTAGTACTCCCGGGACTCCGGGGGACGAGCAGTACTTC
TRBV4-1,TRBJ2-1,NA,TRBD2,CASSQAGTSGNEQFF,TGCGCCAGCAGCCAAGCCGGGACTAGCGGAAATGAGCAGTTCTTC
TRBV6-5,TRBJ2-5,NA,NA,CASSYEWGGQETQYF,TGTGCCAGCAGTTACGAGTGGGGCGGCCAAGAGACCCAGTACTTC
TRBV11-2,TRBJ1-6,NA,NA,CASSLEGLLNSPLHF,TGTGCCAGCAGCTTGGAGGGTCTACTTAATTCACCCCTCCACTTT
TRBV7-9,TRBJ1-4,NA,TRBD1,CASSFAETGLREKLFF,TGTGCCAGCAGCTTCGCTGAGACAGGGTTGAGAGAAAAACTGTTTTTT
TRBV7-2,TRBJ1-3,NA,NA,CASSSHGLADTIYF,TGTGCCAGCAGCTCCCACGGACTAGCGGACACCATATATTTT
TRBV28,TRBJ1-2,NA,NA,CASSRPTGNYGYTF,TGTGCCAGCAGTCGACCCACGGGTAACTATGGCTACACCTTC
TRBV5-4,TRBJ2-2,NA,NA,CASSLEDRGFNTGELFF,TGTGCCAGCAGCTTGGAGGACAGAGGATTTAACACCGGGGAGCTGTTTTTT
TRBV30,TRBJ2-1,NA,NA,CAWSRSKWSSYNEQFF,TGTGCCTGGAGTCGTAGTAAGTGGAGCTCCTACAATGAGCAGTTCTTC
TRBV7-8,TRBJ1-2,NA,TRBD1,CASSLQGARGYTF,TGTGCCAGCAGCTTACAGGGGGCTCGCGGCTACACCTTC
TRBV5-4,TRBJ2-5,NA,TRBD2,CASSFGGAQETQYF,TGTGCCAGCAGCTTCGGGGGGGCCCAAGAGACCCAGTACTTC
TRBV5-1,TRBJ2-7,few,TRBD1,CASSQGTGPLNEQYF,TGCGCCAGCAGCCAAGGGACAGGGCCTCTCAACGAGCAGTACTTC
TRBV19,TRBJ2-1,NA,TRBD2,CASSIGTSRGNEQFF,TGTGCCAGTAGTATAGGGACTAGTAGGGGCAATGAGCAGTTCTTC
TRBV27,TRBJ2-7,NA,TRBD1,CASRTGTGNYEQYF,TGTGCCAGCAGAACCGGGACAGGGAACTACGAGCAGTACTTC
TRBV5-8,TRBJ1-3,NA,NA,CASQANTIYF,TGTGCCAGCCAGGCCAACACCATATATTTT
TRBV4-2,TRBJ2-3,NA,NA,CASSQELGSTDTQYF,TGTGCCAGCAGCCAAGAACTAGGAAGCACAGATACGCAGTATTTT
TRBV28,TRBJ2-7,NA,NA,CASSPQGGLAEQYF,TGTGCCAGCAGTCCACAGGGGGGGTTGGCCGAGCAGTACTTC
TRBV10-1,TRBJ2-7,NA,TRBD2,CAGVGGYEQYF,TGCGCCGGGGTGGGGGGGTACGAGCAGTACTTC
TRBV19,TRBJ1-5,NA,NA,CASSIGFRNNQPQHF,TGTGCCAGTAGTATAGGGTTTAGAAACAATCAGCCCCAGCATTTT
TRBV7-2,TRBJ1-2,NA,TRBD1,CASSSGQGNYGYTF,TGTGCCAGCAGTTCAGGACAGGGGAACTATGGCTACACCTTC
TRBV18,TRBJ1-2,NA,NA,CASSPNSGDGYTF,TGTGCCAGCTCACCTAACTCAGGGGATGGCTACACCTTC
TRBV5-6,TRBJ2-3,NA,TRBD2,CASSLVGLAAQYF,TGTGCCAGCAGCTTGGTAGGACTAGCGGCGCAGTATTTT
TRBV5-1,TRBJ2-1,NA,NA,CASSLARVTRVEQFF,TGCGCCAGCAGCTTGGCCCGGGTTACTCGAGTTGAGCAGTTCTTC